This T cell receptor (beta chain) was profiled in a study of cytomegalovirus exposure and HLA in healthy donors. As for the study in general: Earlier work reported 100 million or so unique TCR beta sequences from about 190 million T cells. Study observations and caveats: A missense DCLRE1C variant was associated with V- and J-gene trimming of TCR beta chains in a later analysis, and an independent cohort replicated the association.

PCR used 60 Vbeta primers and 13 Jbeta primers. Per the authors' pipeline: In a later analysis, 79 million or so unique TCR beta chains included roughly 11 million shared by two or more donors. Some clones are missing from TCRdb's copy, which holds only in-frame ones; the method was immunoSEQ multiplex PCR. That table gives V, J and clone size, and the DNA gave D and trimming. The table shows 99,000 or so clones, with around three quarters occurring only once. Details on this clone: Its antigen is currently unknown.

Although they were nominally healthy when sampled, donors likely had unrecorded immune exposures. Germline CDR1 is GTSNPN and CDR2 is SVGIG (reference sequence). The ends lost 6 bases at V and 9 bases at J; junction bases unmatched: 10. The CDR3 is 13 amino acids. The specimen sequenced was PBMCs. The chain employs TRBV30 and TRBJ2-1; 8 bases match TRBD2. This receptor was identified in a male donor in good health and CMV-seropositive. CDR3 nucleotide sequence: TGTGCCTGCCGAGGAGGACTAGCCAGTGAGCAGTTCTTC. Protein sequence: CACRGGLASEQFF.